This is a list of T cell receptor beta chains from one sample in a study of T cell responses to AZD1222 COVID-19 vaccine. The method was immunoSEQ multiplex PCR; TCRdb's version includes in-frame clones alone and lacks a portion of them. Seen here are about 120,000 clones, roughly nine tenths observed once, and the top ten hold roughly 1.6%. The starting material was peripheral blood, obtained on day 0 of AZD1222 vaccination. The receptor source for this set is an adult in good health. The conserved cysteine and the conserved F or W are not part of the CDR3 here. Fields, in order: J gene, V gene, CDR3 protein.

J gene: TRBJ2-5
V gene: TRBV7-2
CDR3 protein: ASSKHGNFQETQY

J gene: TRBJ2-3
V gene: TRBV9
CDR3 protein: ASSLTSGSTDTQY

J gene: TRBJ2-3
V gene: TRBV10-1
CDR3 protein: ASSDRGGITDTQY

J gene: TRBJ2-7
V gene: TRBV5-4
CDR3 protein: ASSSLYEQY

J gene: TRBJ2-5
V gene: TRBV10-3
CDR3 protein: AISVLRLAAQETQY

J gene: TRBJ1-2
V gene: TRBV6-2/TRBV6-3
CDR3 protein: ASGRAYSEYGYT

J gene: TRBJ1-5
V gene: TRBV7-9
CDR3 protein: ASSSSTGNQPQH

J gene: TRBJ1-3
V gene: TRBV6-6
CDR3 protein: ASSYSTSRDNLY

J gene: TRBJ1-1
V gene: TRBV14
CDR3 protein: ASSQGVRGGVSGGNTEAF

J gene: TRBJ1-3
V gene: TRBV5-1
CDR3 protein: ASSSDNGNTIY

J gene: TRBJ2-2
V gene: TRBV30
CDR3 protein: AWRGGSRLDSNTGELF

J gene: TRBJ1-1
V gene: TRBV5-1
CDR3 protein: ASSRGGQKEAF

J gene: TRBJ1-2
V gene: TRBV28
CDR3 protein: ASSPETGRHGYT

J gene: TRBJ1-5
V gene: TRBV2
CDR3 protein: ASSGLNSNQPQH

J gene: TRBJ2-1
V gene: TRBV3-1/TRBV3-2
CDR3 protein: ASSPTSTGGYNEQF

J gene: TRBJ1-2
V gene: TRBV27
CDR3 protein: ASSLSGLRNGYT

J gene: TRBJ2-7
V gene: TRBV28
CDR3 protein: ASVRGTAVGGEQY

J gene: TRBJ2-3
V gene: TRBV6-5
CDR3 protein: ASRALAHTDTQY

J gene: TRBJ1-1
V gene: TRBV5-5
CDR3 protein: ASSSLRLLNTEAF

J gene: TRBJ2-3
V gene: TRBV9
CDR3 protein: ASSVEDYPDTQY

J gene: TRBJ2-3
V gene: TRBV28
CDR3 protein: ASSLNLYQATDTQY

J gene: TRBJ2-7
V gene: TRBV5-1
CDR3 protein: ASSYPDRDFHEQY

J gene: TRBJ2-1
V gene: TRBV7-9
CDR3 protein: ASSLGRAVSYNEQF

J gene: TRBJ2-5
V gene: TRBV7-9
CDR3 protein: ASSSAGGIGETQY

J gene: TRBJ1-6
V gene: TRBV28
CDR3 protein: ASSFPEWNSPLH

J gene: TRBJ2-1
V gene: TRBV5-1
CDR3 protein: ASSAGQGVGEQF

J gene: TRBJ2-2
V gene: TRBV19
CDR3 protein: ASSIPGTGTGELF

J gene: TRBJ2-5
V gene: TRBV11-1
CDR3 protein: ASSLRIRQETQY

J gene: TRBJ2-5
V gene: TRBV7-9
CDR3 protein: ASRNPVGLADRQETQY

J gene: TRBJ1-1
V gene: TRBV18
CDR3 protein: ASSPPNPAGGNTEAF

J gene: TRBJ2-1
V gene: TRBV5-1
CDR3 protein: ASSLRTSRGSYNEQF

J gene: TRBJ1-6
V gene: TRBV27
CDR3 protein: ASSWGIGPPLH

J gene: TRBJ1-5
V gene: TRBV12-3/TRBV12-4
CDR3 protein: ASSVSNQPQH

J gene: TRBJ2-7
V gene: TRBV27
CDR3 protein: ASSLSYDTFAHYEQY

J gene: TRBJ1-1
V gene: TRBV7-9
CDR3 protein: ASSHLQGPSEAF

J gene: TRBJ1-2
V gene: TRBV27
CDR3 protein: ASSQGGSRYGYT

J gene: TRBJ2-7
V gene: TRBV10-2
CDR3 protein: ASSVVRVSYEQY

J gene: TRBJ2-7
V gene: TRBV5-6
CDR3 protein: ASSSEGRRIPLTYEQY

J gene: TRBJ2-2
V gene: TRBV6-5
CDR3 protein: ASQAFRGTGELF

J gene: TRBJ2-1
V gene: TRBV19
CDR3 protein: ASLPFSGSSYNEQF

J gene: TRBJ1-5
V gene: TRBV28
CDR3 protein: ASREIGDRDNQPQH

J gene: TRBJ2-7
V gene: TRBV5-4
CDR3 protein: ASSRDRVSYEQY

J gene: TRBJ2-1
V gene: TRBV7-3
CDR3 protein: ASSLREAPYNEQF